Listed here are 15 T cell receptor beta chains from one sample, sequenced in a study of cytotoxic CD8 clonotypes in ibrutinib-treated CLL. Here immunoSEQ multiplex PCR was the method, and the copy in TCRdb shows in-frame clones only, minus some. This table has about 300,000 clones, roughly two thirds appearing once. The source material was PBMCs, sampled after 36 months of ibrutinib treatment. The receptor source for this set is a human donor with chronic lymphocytic leukemia.

The chain is built from TRBV28 and TRBJ2-3; 7 nucleotides align to TRBD2. The CDR3 has 15 amino acids. Trimming cost V 10 bases and J 2 bases; bases outside gene matches: 12. The V gene's germline CDR1 is MDHEN and CDR2 SYDVKM. The CDR3, as DNA: TGTGCCACAACCCTTCTGGGGGGGTCCACAGATACGCAGTATTTT. Encoded protein: CATTLLGGSTDTQYF.

This chain links TRBV28 with TRBJ2-7, with D possibly matching TRBD1 (6 bases). The V gene lost 5 bases and the J gene lost 4 bases, with 12 bases spanning the gap. Germline lookup yields CDR1 MDHEN and CDR2 SYDVKM. The length of the CDR3 is 13 residues. The CDR3 bases are TGTGCCAGCAGTCCCGGGACATATTACGAGCAGTACTTC. It specifies CASSPGTYYEQYF.

The CDR3 sequence: CASSQGQGYNEQFF. In nucleotides, the CDR3 is TGCGCCAGCAGCCAGGGACAGGGGTACAATGAGCAGTTCTTC. V is TRBV4-1 and J is TRBJ2-1, with 10 bases that match TRBD1. There are 14 residues in the CDR3. Per the germline V gene, CDR1 is MGHRA and CDR2 is YSYEKL. J was trimmed by 4 bases and V by 3 bases; bases with no gene match: 0.

This sequence joins TRBV29-1 and TRBJ1-1; unclear D gene. Germline V gene data show CDR1 as SQVTM and CDR2 as ANQGSEA. CDR3 length equals 15 residues. V lost 4 bases and J 0 bases, leaving 15 bases between the germline ends. The CDR3 loop is CSVVRRAHMNTEAFF. CDR3 bases: TGCAGCGTTGTTCGACGGGCACACATGAACACTGAAGCTTTCTTT.

CDR3 sequence: CSVEGRLAVYEQYF. For the CDR3, the DNA is TGCAGCGTTGAAGGCCGGCTAGCGGTCTACGAGCAGTACTTC. The chain employs TRBV29-1 and TRBJ2-7, with TRBD2 matching over 7 bases. The CDR3 has 14 amino acids. V lost 1 base, J lost 3 bases, and 6 bases stayed unmatched. CDR1 and CDR2 (germline): SQVTM, ANQGSEA.

The V call is TRBV18, the J call TRBJ2-7; D is possibly TRBD1 or TRBD2 (5 bases each). Germline V gene sequence: CDR1 KGHSH, CDR2 LQKENI. This CDR3 contains 15 residues. V was shortened by 1 base and J by 2 bases, with 12 bases between the two germline ends. CDR3 coding DNA: TGTGCCAGCTCACCACAGGGGTTGGGGGCCTACGAGCAGTACTTC. This gives the protein CASSPQGLGAYEQYF.

This clone was recorded only once. V and J are TRBV9 and TRBJ2-5; perhaps TRBD2 as D (5 bases). The CDR3 covers 12 residues. Trimming left V 3 bases short and J 2 bases short, with 5 bases between. The germline gives CDR1 SGDLS, CDR2 YYNGEE. CDR3 protein: CASSGEQETQYF. The CDR3 nucleotides read TGTGCCAGCAGCGGGGAGCAAGAGACCCAGTACTTC.

J is TRBJ1-2 and V is TRBV5-1; TRBD1 is a possible D gene (6 bases). With 0 bases removed from V and 6 bases from J, the gap between germline ends came to 15 bases. The germline V gene encodes CDR1 SGHRS and CDR2 YFSETQ. This CDR3 has 15 residues. In DNA form, the CDR3 reads TGCGCCAGCAGCTTGGCTGCGGGGGGCGTTCATGGCTACACCTTC. This encodes CASSLAAGGVHGYTF.

This chain connects TRBV2 to TRBJ2-7; a possible D gene is TRBD1 (6 bases). CDR1 is SNHLY and CDR2 is FYNNEI in the germline V gene. The CDR3 totals 14 residues. Trimming stripped 7 bases from V and 3 bases from J, with 16 bases between. The CDR3 DNA follows: TGTGCCAGCATAGGCACAGGGATGGGCTACGAGCAGTACTTC. It codes for CASIGTGMGYEQYF.

This clone was picked up a small number of times. The chain has TRBV11-2 and TRBJ2-5; tentatively, D is TRBD2 (5 bases). Germline V gives CDR1 SGHAT, CDR2 FQNNGV. The CDR3 runs 14 residues. Trimming shortened V by 3 bases and J by 4 bases, and 12 bases separated the two germline ends. The CDR3 nucleotides are TGTGCCAGCAGCTTTCTGGACTTGCGAGAGACCCAGTACTTC. It yields the protein CASSFLDLRETQYF.

The chain links TRBV9 to TRBJ1-2; 7 nucleotides match TRBD1. V shed 0 bases and J 2 bases; nucleotides not matched to a gene: 7. CDR3 size: 16 residues. Germline V gene lookup returns CDR1 SGDLS and CDR2 YYNGEE. In nucleotides, the CDR3 is TGTGCCAGCAGCGTAGCTCCGTCAGGGGGGAACTATGGCTACACCTTC. Translated, it gives CASSVAPSGGNYGYTF.

The rearrangement links TRBV4-2 to TRBJ2-7; 8 bases align to TRBD2. Trimming at V came to 1 base and at J to 3 bases, leaving 5 bases not matched to a gene. The CDR3 is 15 residues long. Germline-derived CDR1 and CDR2 are LGHNA and YNFKEQ. The CDR3 reads CASSQGAGAGYEQYF. CDR3 DNA: TGTGCCAGCAGCCAAGGAGCGGGAGCCGGCTACGAGCAGTACTTC.

This rearrangement joins TRBV5-1 to TRBJ1-1; 7 positions match TRBD1. With 4 bases clipped from V and 4 bases from J, the junction kept 7 bases outside the gene matches. CDR1 is SGHRS and CDR2 is YFSETQ in the germline V gene. This CDR3 contains 14 residues. The CDR3 DNA follows: TGCGCCAGCAGCCCATACAGGGGCCTCACTGAAGCTTTCTTT. It specifies CASSPYRGLTEAFF. The entire variable domain, with the rest obtained from reference TRBV5-1 and TRBJ1-1, is as follows: KAGVTQTPRYLIKTRGQQVTLSCSPISGHRSVSWYQQTPGQGLQFLFEYFSETQRNKGNFPGRFSGRQFSNSRSEMNVSTLELGDSALYLCASSPYRGLTEAFFGQGTRLTVV.

This clone appeared a few times. This chain links TRBV5-4 with TRBJ1-1; D is undetermined. Germline CDR1 and CDR2: SGHNT and YYREEE (reference sequence). V lost 3 bases and J lost 0, with 6 bases in between. The CDR3 extends over 13 amino acids. Here the CDR3 reads CASSSGMNTEAFF. DNA of the CDR3: TGTGCCAGCAGCTCGGGGATGAACACTGAAGCTTTCTTT.

This clone appeared once. CDR3 sequence (DNA): TGCAGCGTTGTAAAAACAGGGGTCTACGAGCAGTACTTC. This gives the protein CSVVKTGVYEQYF. This chain links TRBV29-1 with TRBJ2-7, with TRBD1 matching over 7 bases. The CDR3 spans 13 residues. Germline assignment: CDR1 SQVTM and CDR2 ANQGSEA. J lost 3 bases, V lost 4 bases, and 6 bases had no gene match.